This T cell receptor beta chain was sequenced in a study of cytomegalovirus exposure and HLA in healthy donors. Background on the study: A subsequent analysis reported that the 120 or so validation repertoires were produced on the same platform that had also been used for the 600 to 800 first-cohort repertoires. Study-level points and caveats: According to reports, the classifier identified cytomegalovirus status with high specificity and sensitivity.

Sequencing used immunoSEQ multiplex PCR; TCRdb keeps in-frame clones, though not all of them. There are under 150,000 clones in the sample; more than 75% occur only once, and about 6% lies in the top ten. While the first cohort had several hundred subjects, the donors belonged to the separate validation cohort of roughly 130 subjects. On this clone: Its target is not known.

Per germline, CDR1 SGHDT and CDR2 YYEEEE. V was trimmed by 5 bases and J by 2 bases, leaving 13 bases between them. This CDR3 has 14 residues. The TCR comes from a woman under 30 in good health and CMV-seropositive. Sequenced: PBMCs. This sequence joins TRBV5-6 and TRBJ1-2, with a tentative D call TRBD1 (6 bases). The CDR3 DNA follows: TGTGCCAGCAGTCGCTTAGACAGGAACTATGGCTACACCTTC. As protein: CASSRLDRNYGYTF.